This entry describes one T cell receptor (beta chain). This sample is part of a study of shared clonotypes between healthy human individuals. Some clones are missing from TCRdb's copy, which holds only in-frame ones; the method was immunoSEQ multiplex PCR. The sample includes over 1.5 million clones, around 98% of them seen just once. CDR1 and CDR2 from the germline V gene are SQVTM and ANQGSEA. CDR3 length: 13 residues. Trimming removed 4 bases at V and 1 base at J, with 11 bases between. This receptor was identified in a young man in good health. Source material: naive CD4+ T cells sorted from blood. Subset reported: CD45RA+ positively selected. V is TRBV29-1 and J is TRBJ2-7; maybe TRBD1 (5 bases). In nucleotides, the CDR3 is TGCAGCGTTGCAGCAGGGCTTTCCTACGAGCAGTACTTC. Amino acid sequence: CSVAAGLSYEQYF.